This T cell receptor beta chain emerged from a study of somatic mutations in cytotoxic T cells in rheumatoid arthritis. The table came from immunoSEQ multiplex PCR; TCRdb's copy has only in-frame clones and leaves some out. Of 13,000 or so clones in the sample, roughly 87% were seen once. From germline, CDR1 is SEHNR and CDR2 FQNEAQ (reference sequence). This CDR3 has 17 amino acids. Germline trimming cut 7 bases from V and 3 bases from J; bases unmatched to any gene: 14. The receptor was derived from an adult with rheumatoid arthritis. This sequence joins TRBV7-9 and TRBJ2-7; 11 bases line up with TRBD2. Sequencing used CD8+ T cells sorted from blood. CDR3 protein: CASKPLTSGIPNYEQYF. CDR3 bases: TGTGCCAGCAAACCCCTGACTAGCGGGATCCCCAACTACGAGCAGTACTTC.